This is a list of T cell receptor beta chains from one sample in a study of T-cell reconstitution after alpha-beta-depleted transplantation in children. TCRdb analysed the PCR reads with MiXCR anew, one entry per CDR3 protein. The sample records about 980,000 distinct CDR3 sequences, less than 30% being singletons. This specimen was PBMCs, mostly from graft donor cells, taken 360 days after TCRalphabeta/CD19-depleted stem cell transplant. These TCRs come from a boy in the first two years of life who had a stem cell transplant for SCID, so the T cells may come from the graft donor. Both conserved end residues are part of each CDR3. Fields, in order: clone size, J gene, V gene, D gene, CDR3 DNA, CDR3 protein. The D gene is left open where the match is weak. The size entry is marked missing in some rows and otherwise reads once, few, many or a size class.

clone_size: few
j_call: TRBJ2-2
v_call: TRBV12-3/TRBV12-4
d_call: NA
cdr3_nt: TGTGCCGGAGGGAACTTGGGACTTGCCGACACCGGGGAGCTGTTTTTT
cdr3_aa: CAGGNLGLADTGELFF

clone_size: NA
j_call: TRBJ2-6
v_call: TRBV7-3
d_call: NA
cdr3_nt: TGTGACAGCAGCTTATGGGCCCCCCCTGGGGCCAACGTCCTGACTTTC
cdr3_aa: CDSSLWAPPGANVLTF

clone_size: NA
j_call: TRBJ1-1
v_call: TRBV5-1
d_call: NA
cdr3_nt: TGCGCCAGCAATTTTGGGGAGATGAACACTGAAGCTTTCTTT
cdr3_aa: CASNFGEMNTEAFF

clone_size: NA
j_call: TRBJ2-3
v_call: TRBV29-1
d_call: TRBD2
cdr3_nt: TGCAGCGCCGAGGGGAAACTAGCGGGGGACCCGGTCACAGATACGCAGTATTTT
cdr3_aa: CSAEGKLAGDPVTDTQYF

clone_size: NA
j_call: TRBJ2-5
v_call: TRBV20-1
d_call: TRBD2
cdr3_nt: TGCAGTGCTAGAGATCCCCAGCGGGGCCAAGAGACCCAGTACTTC
cdr3_aa: CSARDPQRGQETQYF

clone_size: NA
j_call: TRBJ2-1
v_call: TRBV30
d_call: NA
cdr3_nt: TGTGCCTGGAAGGATAGGAGCTCCTACAATGAGCAGTTCTTC
cdr3_aa: CAWKDRSSYNEQFF

clone_size: many
j_call: TRBJ2-3
v_call: TRBV2
d_call: NA
cdr3_nt: TGTGCCAGCAAGTCAGGACCCGGGCCAGATACGCAGTATTTT
cdr3_aa: CASKSGPGPDTQYF

clone_size: few
j_call: TRBJ2-7
v_call: TRBV10-3
d_call: NA
cdr3_nt: TGTGCCATCAGGGTTGGGGGGGCTTACGAGCAGTACTTC
cdr3_aa: CAIRVGGAYEQYF

clone_size: few
j_call: TRBJ1-1
v_call: TRBV10-3
d_call: TRBD1
cdr3_nt: TGTGCCATCAGTCCGGCGACAGGGACTGAAGCTTTCTTT
cdr3_aa: CAISPATGTEAFF

clone_size: NA
j_call: TRBJ2-5
v_call: TRBV12-3/TRBV12-4
d_call: NA
cdr3_nt: TGTGCCAGCAGTTTGTGGCAGGAAGAGACCCAGTACTTC
cdr3_aa: CASSLWQEETQYF

clone_size: NA
j_call: TRBJ1-3
v_call: TRBV20-1
d_call: NA
cdr3_nt: TGCAGTGCTAATAGAAATTCTGGAAACACCATATATTTT
cdr3_aa: CSANRNSGNTIYF

clone_size: many
j_call: TRBJ2-7
v_call: TRBV28
d_call: NA
cdr3_nt: TGTGCCAGCAGTCTCCCTTACACGCCGAGCTCCTACGAGCAGTACTTC
cdr3_aa: CASSLPYTPSSYEQYF

clone_size: NA
j_call: TRBJ2-3
v_call: TRBV5-6
d_call: NA
cdr3_nt: TGTGCCAGCAGCTTTGGTGTGGGGCGGCTCACAGATACGCAGTATTTT
cdr3_aa: CASSFGVGRLTDTQYF

clone_size: NA
j_call: TRBJ1-5
v_call: TRBV30
d_call: NA
cdr3_nt: TGTGCCTGGAGTGTGCTGGGTCTTGGCAATCAGCCCCAGCATTTT
cdr3_aa: CAWSVLGLGNQPQHF

clone_size: NA
j_call: TRBJ2-7
v_call: TRBV6-5
d_call: TRBD1
cdr3_nt: TGTGCCAGCAGTTCCCGGGGACAGGGTAGCTACGAGCAGTACTTC
cdr3_aa: CASSSRGQGSYEQYF

clone_size: few
j_call: TRBJ2-4
v_call: TRBV5-1
d_call: TRBD1
cdr3_nt: TGCGCCAGCAGCTCCCTCGGGACAGGGGGCCTAGCCAAAAACATTCAGTACTTC
cdr3_aa: CASSSLGTGGLAKNIQYF

clone_size: NA
j_call: TRBJ2-3
v_call: TRBV7-2
d_call: NA
cdr3_nt: TGTGCCAGCAGCGCCCGGCTTGTAGCGCCAGATACGCAGTATTTT
cdr3_aa: CASSARLVAPDTQYF

clone_size: few
j_call: TRBJ1-6
v_call: TRBV4-3
d_call: NA
cdr3_nt: TGCGCCAGCAGCCAAGACCGAGACAAGAGCTCCTATAATTCACCCCTCCACTTT
cdr3_aa: CASSQDRDKSSYNSPLHF

clone_size: NA
j_call: TRBJ1-3
v_call: TRBV7-8
d_call: NA
cdr3_nt: TGTGCCAGCAGCTTATGGGGAGACACCATATATTTT
cdr3_aa: CASSLWGDTIYF

clone_size: few
j_call: TRBJ2-7
v_call: TRBV6-5
d_call: NA
cdr3_nt: TGTGCCAGCAGTTATTCCAACTCCTACGAGCAGTACTTC
cdr3_aa: CASSYSNSYEQYF

clone_size: NA
j_call: TRBJ2-5
v_call: TRBV15
d_call: NA
cdr3_nt: TGTGCCACCAGCAGAGATCGGCACAGCCAAGAGACCCAGTACTTC
cdr3_aa: CATSRDRHSQETQYF

clone_size: many
j_call: TRBJ1-1
v_call: TRBV12-3/TRBV12-4
d_call: NA
cdr3_nt: TGTGCCAGCAGCTTAGGCACAGGCTCTGAAGCTTTCTTT
cdr3_aa: CASSLGTGSEAFF

clone_size: NA
j_call: TRBJ2-5
v_call: TRBV10-3
d_call: NA
cdr3_nt: TGTGCCATCAGTGAGGGAGGGGGCCTAGAGACCCAGTACTTC
cdr3_aa: CAISEGGGLETQYF

clone_size: few
j_call: TRBJ2-1
v_call: TRBV29-1
d_call: NA
cdr3_nt: TGCAGCGTTGGAAACGAGGGCAATGAGCAGTTCTTC
cdr3_aa: CSVGNEGNEQFF

clone_size: NA
j_call: TRBJ2-5
v_call: TRBV6-2/TRBV6-3
d_call: NA
cdr3_nt: TGTGCCAGCAGTTACCCCTCCTTGGCCGGGGAGGTTGAGCAAGAGACCCAGTACTTC
cdr3_aa: CASSYPSLAGEVEQETQYF

clone_size: NA
j_call: TRBJ1-5
v_call: TRBV6-2/TRBV6-3
d_call: NA
cdr3_nt: TGTGCCAGCAACGGGGGGAGGAATCAGCCCCAGCATTTT
cdr3_aa: CASNGGRNQPQHF

clone_size: NA
j_call: TRBJ2-1
v_call: TRBV11-2
d_call: TRBD1
cdr3_nt: TGTGCCAGCAGCTTAGGCCGGGACAGGGTCTACAATGAGCAGTTCTTC
cdr3_aa: CASSLGRDRVYNEQFF

clone_size: NA
j_call: TRBJ2-7
v_call: TRBV15
d_call: NA
cdr3_nt: TGTGCCACCAGCGTCGGGGCCGACCCCTACTACGAGCAGTACTTC
cdr3_aa: CATSVGADPYYEQYF

clone_size: NA
j_call: TRBJ2-1
v_call: TRBV5-5
d_call: TRBD2
cdr3_nt: TGTGCCAGCAGCGCAATTGGCGGGGGATACAATGAGCAGTTCTTC
cdr3_aa: CASSAIGGGYNEQFF

clone_size: NA
j_call: TRBJ2-3
v_call: TRBV5-1
d_call: TRBD2
cdr3_nt: TGCGCCAGCAGCTTGGCCGCGGGACTAGCGGGGGGTTGGAATACGCAGTATTTT
cdr3_aa: CASSLAAGLAGGWNTQYF

clone_size: NA
j_call: TRBJ2-5
v_call: TRBV5-1
d_call: NA
cdr3_nt: TGCGCCAGCAGCTTGTTTGGTGACGAGACCCAGTACTTC
cdr3_aa: CASSLFGDETQYF

clone_size: NA
j_call: TRBJ2-1
v_call: TRBV9
d_call: NA
cdr3_nt: TGTGCCAGCAGCGGGTCCACCCTCTCCTACAATGAGCAGTTCTTC
cdr3_aa: CASSGSTLSYNEQFF

clone_size: few
j_call: TRBJ2-1
v_call: TRBV12-3/TRBV12-4
d_call: NA
cdr3_nt: TGTGCCAGCAGACTTGGGAATGAGCAGTTCTTC
cdr3_aa: CASRLGNEQFF

clone_size: few
j_call: TRBJ2-3
v_call: TRBV24-1
d_call: TRBD1
cdr3_nt: TGTGCCACCAGCGAACCCCGGGACAGGGAAACAGATACGCAGTATTTT
cdr3_aa: CATSEPRDRETDTQYF